Below are 26 T cell receptor beta chains sequenced from a single sample in a study of post-analysis software for immune sequencing data. These receptors have no identified antigens. cDNA libraries for TCR beta contained unique molecular identifiers. TCRdb used MiXCR to reprocess the PCR reads, holding one entry per CDR3 protein. The profile shows fewer than 600,000 distinct CDR3 sequences, around 40% of them singletons. Study-wide points: Higher frequency in patients than in controls was seen for about five TRBV segments, with TRBV5-6, TRBV5-1 and TRBV20-1 among them.

The sequencing input was blood. The receptors come from a girl aged 5 to 17 with multiple sclerosis.

This clonotype was seen more than once but under ten times. The chain recombines TRBV28 with TRBJ2-5, with D possibly being TRBD1 (6 bases). Near its end, the DNA agrees better with TRBJ2-7, so the J call may be wrong. Germline V gene sequence: CDR1 MDHEN, CDR2 SYDVKM. The CDR3 spans 16 residues. CDR3 coding DNA: TGTGCCAGCACCCCACTCGGGGACACAAAGAACCACGAGCAGTACTTC. Its translation: CASTPLGDTKNHEQYF.

V gene TRBV7-2 combines with J gene TRBJ1-1, with 11 bases identical to TRBD1. Germline V gene sequence: CDR1 SGHTA, CDR2 FQGNSA. After removal of 2 bases from V and 7 bases from J, the junction contained 15 bases not matched to a gene. The CDR3 spans 18 residues. CDR3 DNA sequence: TGTGCCAGCAGCTTAAATCCTATTGGTCGGGACAGGGGGAATGAAGCTTTCTTT. It codes for CASSLNPIGRDRGNEAFF.

This clonotype was seen more than once but under ten times. The chain joins TRBV20-1 to TRBJ2-7, with TRBD1 identical over 12 bases. Germline trimming cut 3 bases from V and 7 bases from J; bases unmatched to any gene: 13. The CDR3 is 16 amino acids. Germline lookup yields CDR1 DFQATT and CDR2 SNEGSKA (reference sequence). The CDR3 here is CSARGGQGADWSEQYF. CDR3 sequence (DNA): TGCAGTGCTAGGGGGGGACAGGGGGCGGATTGGAGTGAGCAGTACTTC.

The chain carries TRBV29-1 and TRBJ2-7; D might be TRBD1 (6 bases). Per germline, CDR1 SQVTM and CDR2 ANQGSEA. The CDR3 totals 15 residues. Trimming shortened V by 1 base and J by 2 bases, and 15 bases separated the two germline ends. For the CDR3, the DNA is TGCAGCGTTGAAGTTTCGTTTAGGGGGACCTACGAGCAGTACTTC. It yields the protein CSVEVSFRGTYEQYF.

J is TRBJ2-7 and V is TRBV5-5, with a weak D call TRBD2 (5 bases). The CDR3 contains 16 residues. With 1 base removed from V and 5 bases from J, the gap between germline ends came to 19 bases. Germline assignment: CDR1 SGHKS and CDR2 YYEKEE (reference sequence). The CDR3 nucleotides are TGTGCCAGCAGCTTGCTACTAGTCAGAGGCTCGGACGAGCAGTACTTC. Translation gives CASSLLLVRGSDEQYF.

V gene TRBV20-1 combines with J gene TRBJ1-1; 7 nucleotides line up with TRBD1. Germline CDR1 DFQATT, CDR2 SNEGSKA (reference sequence). The CDR3 consists of 13 residues. J gave up 7 bases and V 8 bases, and 13 bases lay outside the gene matches. In DNA, the CDR3 is TGCAGTCCTCGACAGGGCCCCCAATATGAAGCTTTCTTT. Translated: CSPRQGPQYEAFF.

The sample holds a few counts of this clonotype. The chain joins TRBV12-3 or TRBV12-4 to TRBJ2-6; weak D call: TRBD1 (5 bases). This CDR3 has 15 amino acids. Trimming shortened V by 6 bases and J by 0 bases, and 9 bases separated the two germline ends. The CDR3 sequence is CASRPDSSGANVLTF. The CDR3 DNA reads TGTGCCAGCAGACCCGACAGCTCTGGGGCCAACGTCCTGACTTTC.

V and J are TRBV20-1 and TRBJ2-1, with 10 bases matching TRBD2. The germline gives CDR1 DFQATT, CDR2 SNEGSKA (reference sequence). The CDR3 has 17 amino acids. With V trimmed by 3 bases and J by 10 bases, 18 bases remained unmatched. The CDR3, as DNA: TGCAGTGCTAGGGTCCCTAGCGGGGGATCGCTTCGCCACGAGCAGTTCTTC. Translation gives CSARVPSGGSLRHEQFF.

On this clonotype itself: Sequence at one end of the junction differs from germline and may be a read error. Written as DNA, the CDR3 is TGTGCCAGCAGCTTCCCGACAGGGGGAGAGGCCCAGTACTTC. Its protein is CASSFPTGGEAQYF. The rearrangement links TRBV7-2 to TRBJ2-5, with 9 bases aligning to TRBD1. Germline CDR1 SGHTA, CDR2 FQGNSA. CDR3 length: 14 residues.

The chain links TRBV20-1 to TRBJ2-5; 7 positions match TRBD1. V gave up 3 bases and J gave up 4 bases; unmatched junction bases: 5. CDR3 size: 13 residues. Germline V gene data show CDR1 as DFQATT and CDR2 as SNEGSKA (reference sequence). The CDR3: CSASGTARETQYF. For the CDR3, the DNA is TGCAGTGCTAGTGGGACAGCTCGAGAGACCCAGTACTTC.

The chain combines TRBV6-6 with TRBJ1-1; D unclear. Trimming pared 0 bases from V and 3 bases from J, leaving 11 bases between. Germline assignment: CDR1 MNHNY and CDR2 SVGAGI (reference sequence). The CDR3 length is 15 residues. The CDR3 sequence: CASSYSGGLDTEAFF. The CDR3 coding sequence is TGTGCCAGCAGTTACTCGGGAGGGTTGGACACTGAAGCTTTCTTT.

This chain links TRBV5-1 with TRBJ1-2; D remains unclear. V shed 0 bases and J shed 1 base, with 7 bases lying between them. Germline V CDR1 and CDR2: SGHRS, YFSETQ. There are 14 residues in the CDR3. The CDR3 nucleotides read TGCGCCAGCAGCTTGGACAGCTTTAACTATGGCTACACCTTC. Translating it yields CASSLDSFNYGYTF.

The gene calls are TRBV9 and TRBJ2-7, with TRBD2 matching over 10 bases. Gene TRBJ2-5 matches the end of the DNA better, so the J call may be wrong. This CDR3 region has 15 residues. The V gene's germline CDR1 is SGDLS and CDR2 YYNGEE. The chain's CDR3 is CASSVGTSGSETQYF. The CDR3 coding sequence is TGTGCCAGCAGCGTAGGGACTAGCGGAAGCGAGACCCAGTACTTC.

The gene calls are TRBV7-3 and TRBJ2-7; 8 bases match TRBD2. The CDR3 has 18 amino acids. Trimming at V came to 3 bases and at J to 3 bases, leaving 16 bases not matched to a gene. Germline V lookup: CDR1 SGHTA, CDR2 FQGTGA. CDR3 amino acids: CASSLGLVIAGLYYEQYF. CDR3 nucleotides: TGTGCCAGCAGCTTGGGCCTCGTTATAGCGGGACTGTACTACGAGCAGTACTTC.

CDR3 in amino acids: CAISGASESEKLFF. In DNA, the CDR3 is TGTGCCATCAGTGGAGCCTCCGAATCGGAGAAACTGTTTTTT. The chain recombines TRBV10-3 with TRBJ1-4; D is unresolved. Trimming cost V 4 bases and J 11 bases, with 17 bases left between them. The CDR3 has 14 residues. Germline CDR1 reads ENHRY; CDR2 reads SYGVKD.

This chain links TRBV4-1 with TRBJ2-1; 12 positions match TRBD2. J was trimmed by 4 bases and V by 5 bases; bases with no gene match: 15. CDR1 is MGHRA, CDR2 YSYEKL, per germline. The CDR3 totals 19 residues. This chain's CDR3 is CASSSTKTSGSSTYNEQFF. The CDR3 bases are TGCGCCAGCAGCTCCACTAAGACTAGCGGGAGCAGTACGTACAATGAGCAGTTCTTC.

This clonotype was picked up a small number of times. The chain recombines TRBV27 with TRBJ2-1, with TRBD2 matching over 13 bases. The CDR3 spans 19 residues. The V gene end was trimmed by 5 bases and the J gene end by 2 bases; junction bases not matched to a gene: 12. CDR1 is MNHEY and CDR2 is SMNVEV in the germline V gene (reference sequence). This CDR3 reads CASSDAPGLAGLTYNEQFF. In nucleotides, the CDR3 is TGTGCCAGCAGTGATGCTCCGGGACTAGCGGGGTTAACCTACAATGAGCAGTTCTTC.

This clonotype appeared once. V usage is TRBV30 and J usage is TRBJ1-1, with D uncertain. The length of the CDR3 is 13 residues. V was clipped by 5 bases and J by 0 bases, with 10 bases between them. Germline-derived CDR1 and CDR2 are GTSNPN and SVGIG (reference sequence). The CDR3: CAWDVGMNTEAFF. The DNA of the CDR3 is TGTGCCTGGGACGTGGGGATGAACACTGAAGCTTTCTTT.

This clonotype showed up many times. The J gene is TRBJ2-5, the V gene TRBV20-1, with D tentatively TRBD2 (6 bases). The length of the CDR3 is 11 residues. With 6 bases removed from V and 4 bases from J, the gap between germline ends came to 9 bases. Germline assignment: CDR1 DFQATT and CDR2 SNEGSKA (reference sequence). The CDR3 DNA is TGCAGTGCGCTTAGCGGAGAGACCCAGTACTTC. Translated: CSALSGETQYF.

The chain carries TRBV20-1 and TRBJ2-7; tentative D call: TRBD1 (5 bases). The V and J ends lost 3 bases and 4 bases respectively, with 16 bases between them. The CDR3 extends over 14 amino acids. CDR1 is DFQATT and CDR2 is SNEGSKA in the germline V gene (reference sequence). The CDR3 reads CSARGSRVLYEQYF. For the CDR3, the DNA is TGCAGTGCTAGGGGGTCCAGGGTTTTGTACGAGCAGTACTTC.

The chain combines TRBV5-1 with TRBJ2-3; D may be TRBD2 (6 bases). Germline lookup yields CDR1 SGHRS and CDR2 YFSETQ. V lost 4 bases to trimming and J lost 4 bases, with 16 bases between them. The CDR3 is 15 amino acids. The CDR3 DNA follows: TGCGCCAGCAGCCCTGCCGGGGGAGCGTCAGATACGCAGTATTTT. It is translated as CASSPAGGASDTQYF.

V is TRBV4-1 and J is TRBJ2-7; 9 bases fit TRBD2. The end of the DNA fits TRBJ2-5 better, so the J call may be wrong. CDR3 length equals 15 residues. Germline V gene sequence: CDR1 MGHRA, CDR2 YSYEKL. This CDR3 is CASSQDPSGKETQYF. CDR3 coding DNA: TGCGCCAGCAGCCAAGATCCTAGCGGGAAAGAGACCCAGTACTTC.

This chain links TRBV6-1 with TRBJ2-7; possibly TRBD1 for D (6 bases). The end of the DNA fits TRBJ2-4 better, so the J call may be wrong. The CDR3 length is 15 residues. Germline CDR1 MNHNS, CDR2 SASEGT. The CDR3 bases are TGTGCCAGCAGTCCAGGACCAGGGGCGATGAACATTCAGTACTTC. Its translation: CASSPGPGAMNIQYF.

The gene calls are TRBV20-1 and TRBJ1-4; D is perhaps TRBD1 (5 bases). Per germline, CDR1 DFQATT and CDR2 SNEGSKA (reference sequence). There are 16 residues in the CDR3. V was trimmed by 3 bases and J by 0 bases, leaving 14 bases between them. CDR3 nucleotides: TGCAGTGCTAGGGGCCCAGGGACTCCAACTAATGAAAAACTGTTTTTT. Encoded protein: CSARGPGTPTNEKLFF.

This clonotype came up a few times. This chain uses TRBV20-1 with TRBJ2-1, with TRBD2 matching over 8 bases. The ends lost 1 base at V and 6 bases at J; junction bases unmatched: 17. CDR1 is DFQATT, CDR2 SNEGSKA, per germline (reference sequence). The CDR3 covers 18 residues. The CDR3 DNA is TGCAGTGCTAGAGGATCTAGAACTAGCGGTAAAATAAGCAATGAGCAGTTCTTC. This gives the protein CSARGSRTSGKISNEQFF.

The chain couples TRBV3-1 to TRBJ1-1; a weak D match, TRBD1 (6 bases). Germline values: CDR1 LGHDT, CDR2 YNNKEL (reference sequence). With 0 bases removed from V and 3 bases from J, the gap between germline ends came to 14 bases. The CDR3 length is 16 residues. CDR3 sequence reads: CASSQDMGASDTEAFF. The DNA of the CDR3 is TGTGCCAGCAGCCAAGATATGGGGGCGTCGGACACTGAAGCTTTCTTT.